The 10 T cell receptor beta chains below all came from one sample that was sequenced in a study of blood T cells in healthy people across ages (dated by TCRdb to about 2015). Library method: 5' RACE. Sequencing instrument: Illumina HiSeq 2500. A second PCR of about 7 to 12 cycles was performed with a sample-barcoded 5' primer and a J-beta primer mix. TCRdb reworked the public reads: Q25 trimming with fastp, MiXCR clone assembly, productive beta chains retained. Rows merge per CDR3 protein into single entries with the most common DNA and genes. Within this sample are 1.4 million or so distinct CDR3 sequences, with 35% to 45% of them counted one time only. About 4% of the sample comes from the top ten. Sequenced: blood. The receptors come from a woman under 30 in good health.

This clonotype appeared a few times. V usage is TRBV4-3 and J usage is TRBJ2-1; weak D call: TRBD1 (6 bases). CDR3 length: 18 amino acids. Germline V gene lookup returns CDR1 LGHNA and CDR2 YSLEER. Trimming took 0 bases from V and 1 from J, leaving 16 bases between them. In DNA, the CDR3 is TGCGCCAGCAGCCAAGATCGAGGTTGGCAGGGGTCCTACAATGAGCAGTTCTTC. Amino acid sequence: CASSQDRGWQGSYNEQFF.

The genes are TRBV4-3 and TRBJ2-1; TRBD2 agrees at 10 bases. This CDR3 comprises 17 residues. The V gene end was trimmed by 0 bases and the J gene end by 2 bases; junction bases not matched to a gene: 4. CDR1 and CDR2 (germline): LGHNA, YSLEER. This CDR3 is CASSQEGSGRPYNEQFF. In DNA form, the CDR3 reads TGCGCCAGCAGCCAAGAAGGTAGCGGGAGGCCCTACAATGAGCAGTTCTTC.

The chain carries TRBV13 and TRBJ2-5, with a possible D match to TRBD1 (5 bases). The CDR3 consists of 15 residues. CDR1 PRHDT and CDR2 FYEKMQ come from the germline V gene (reference sequence). V was pared by 4 bases and J by 11 bases, with 23 bases between. CDR3 nucleotides: TGTGCCAGCAGCTCAGAGTGGCGGCTAGGGGATGAGCAGTACTTC. This codes for CASSSEWRLGDEQYF.

The V and J genes are TRBV6-5 and TRBJ2-1; 9 bases line up with TRBD2. The CDR3 is made up of 16 amino acids. Germline V gene lookup returns CDR1 MNHEY and CDR2 SVGAGI. The V segment lost 4 bases and the J segment 8 bases; nucleotides outside the gene matches: 12. CDR3 sequence reads: CASSLLAGTINDEQFF. The CDR3 coding sequence is TGTGCCAGCAGTTTGCTAGCGGGGACGATAAACGATGAGCAGTTCTTC.

This clonotype showed up just a few times. The chain carries TRBV7-2 and TRBJ2-7; TRBD1 aligns across 7 bases. With V trimmed by 2 bases and J by 6 bases, 10 bases remained unmatched. Germline loops: CDR1 SGHTA, CDR2 FQGNSA. This CDR3 spans 15 amino acids. The CDR3 nucleotides read TGTGCCAGCAGCTTACTTGGACAGGTTGATGGCGAGCAGTACTTC. Protein: CASSLLGQVDGEQYF.

The CDR3 DNA follows: TGTGCCAGCAGTCACAGAGACCTAAGATACAATGAGCAGTTCTTC. This gives the protein CASSHRDLRYNEQFF. V and J are TRBV6-1 and TRBJ2-1; no firm D call. Germline CDR1 and CDR2: MNHNS and SASEGT. The CDR3 spans 15 residues. With 5 bases removed from V and 4 bases from J, the gap between germline ends came to 15 bases.

The V and J genes are TRBV19 and TRBJ2-1; D ambiguous. Germline-derived CDR1 and CDR2 are LNHDA and SQIVND (reference sequence). V lost 7 bases, J lost 8 bases, and 15 bases lay in between. CDR3 length: 13 amino acids. Written as DNA, the CDR3 is TGTGCCAGTATTTCCTTCCCGGGCGATGAGCAGTTCTTC. It yields the protein CASISFPGDEQFF.

The rearrangement joins TRBV9 to TRBJ2-3, with 7 bases matching TRBD1. V shed 4 bases, J shed 0 bases, and the junction held 17 bases outside the gene matches. The CDR3 is 19 residues long. Per germline, CDR1 SGDLS and CDR2 YYNGEE. This CDR3 is CASSPLFGTVPSSTDTQYF. The CDR3 nucleotides are TGTGCCAGCAGCCCCCTTTTTGGGACAGTACCTTCTAGCACAGATACGCAGTATTTT.

A few counts support this clonotype. This chain uses TRBV5-1 with TRBJ2-1, with D unresolved. Judging by the DNA end, TRBJ2-7 fits better; the J call may be wrong. The length of the CDR3 is 16 residues. Germline V gene data show CDR1 as SGHRS and CDR2 as YFSETQ. The chain's CDR3 is CASSLTAGSSYNEQYF. CDR3 nucleotides: TGCGCCAGCAGCTTGACGGCTGGTAGCTCCTACAATGAGCAGTACTTC.

J is TRBJ2-3 and V is TRBV12-3 or TRBV12-4, with D possibly TRBD2 on 5 matching bases. The CDR3 loop spans 15 amino acids. The V and J ends lost 7 bases and 2 bases respectively, with 16 bases between them. This CDR3 is CASKAAGAYTDTQYF. CDR3 nucleotides: TGTGCCAGCAAGGCTGCGGGTGCCTACACAGATACGCAGTATTTT.